This T cell receptor (beta chain) was recovered during a study of regulatory T cells in long-lasting Graves disease. Study background: Antithyroid drugs had been taken by newly diagnosed Graves' patients for under 3 months. Study findings and constraints: The number of shared public clonotypes was higher in persistent patients (approximately 2,600) than new patients (more than 850). Researchers examined only peripheral blood and not thyroid tissue.

This clonotype was seen a handful of times. What it recognizes is unknown. As to time point: newly diagnosed GD, antithyroid drugs for less than 3 months. Researchers made the TCR library from RNA that was extracted from PBMCs. This CDR3 is built from 18 residues. Trimming removed 6 bases from V and 0 bases from J; junction bases left unmatched: 12. CDR1 and CDR2 (germline): SGHTS, YDEGEE. CDR3-region Arm-PCR and iRepertoire HTBI primers produced the TCR beta libraries. In the source study's methods: Among the samples, under 70 TRBV and 14 to 15 TRBJ segments were identified. TCRdb re-called the multiplex PCR reads with MiXCR, one entry per CDR3 protein. The V and J calls were determined by TCRdb, not by the authors. Counted here are approximately 230,000 distinct CDR3 sequences, about 17% occurring once; the ten biggest clones make up less than 25%.

The sequence was obtained from a female donor with Graves disease. V usage is TRBV5-8 and J usage is TRBJ2-6; 7 nucleotides match TRBD1. The source was peripheral blood mononuclear cells (PBMCs), collected at new diagnosis, from a patient treated with antithyroid drugs. The CDR3 nucleotides are TGTGCCAGCACCGTGCCGGGACAGAGGAGCTCTGGGGCCAACGTCCTGACTTTC. This gives the protein CASTVPGQRSSGANVLTF.